Listed below are T cell receptor beta chains from one sample, sequenced in a study of cytomegalovirus exposure and HLA in healthy donors. Repertoires were generated with immunoSEQ multiplex PCR, while TCRdb's copy carries only in-frame clones and drops some. This sample yields 130,000 to 150,000 clones, of which roughly 78% are seen a single time; approximately 2.9% belongs to the top ten. What was sequenced was PBMCs. The receptors derive from a man aged 35 to 55 in good health and CMV-seropositive. Each CDR3 is given without its conserved first and last residue. D genes are given only for firm matches.

>TRBV6-6|TRBD1
ASNRDRGRGQPQH
>TRBV6-1|NA
ASRSGSNQPQH
>TRBV6-5|NA
ASRSGQRDYGYT
>TRBV6-5|NA
ASSYSYRSSGNTIY
>TRBV9|NA
ASSVDHGDYNSPLH
>TRBV9|TRBD2
ASSVVASGSYEQY
>TRBV10-1|NA
ASSESGREWETQY
>TRBV18|TRBD2
ASSQSWTSLEQY
>TRBV7-3|TRBD1
ASSLKGRGVAEAF
>TRBV6-5|TRBD1
ASSTLDRATEAF
>TRBV19|NA
ASRTDRAPDTQY
>TRBV6-5|TRBD1
ASSYSRQGASEAF
>TRBV7-2|NA
ASSPRAYNEQF
>TRBV7-9|TRBD2
ASSSGRVSEQY
>TRBV19|NA
ASSSWRGGTEAF
>TRBV19|NA
ASMDYYNEQY
>TRBV28|TRBD1
ASSFIGGQSGGYGYT
>TRBV29-1|TRBD2
SVAASGSGEQF
>TRBV4-2|NA
ASSQTQGSNQPQH
>TRBV5-6|TRBD1
ASSSDRGREQY
>TRBV19|NA
ASSIGLTGYNQPQH
>TRBV7-8|NA
ASSAEGSSYNEQF